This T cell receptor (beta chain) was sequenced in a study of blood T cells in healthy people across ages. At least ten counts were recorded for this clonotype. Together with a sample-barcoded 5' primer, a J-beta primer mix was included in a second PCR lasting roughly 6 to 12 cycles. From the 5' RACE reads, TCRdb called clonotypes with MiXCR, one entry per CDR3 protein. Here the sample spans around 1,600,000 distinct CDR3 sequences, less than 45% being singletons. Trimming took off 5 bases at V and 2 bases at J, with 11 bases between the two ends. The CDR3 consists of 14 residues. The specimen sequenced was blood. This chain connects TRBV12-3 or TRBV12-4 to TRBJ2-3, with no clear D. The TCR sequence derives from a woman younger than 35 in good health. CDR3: CASSPRGPTDTQYF. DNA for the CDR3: TGTGCCAGCAGTCCACGTGGTCCCACAGATACGCAGTATTTT.